This TCR beta chain was captured in a study of T cells after yellow fever vaccination. The sample holds many counts of this clonotype. TCRdb processed the 5' RACE reads anew with MiXCR; each CDR3 protein has one entry. The table shows approximately 240,000 distinct CDR3 sequences, with approximately 3.5% occurring only once. Trimming took 1 base from V and 10 from J, leaving 5 bases between them. Germline V gene data show CDR1 as LGHNA and CDR2 as YSLEER. The CDR3 is made up of 11 amino acids. The sequencing here drew on PBMCs, taken 15 days after the yellow fever booster vaccination. The V and J genes are TRBV4-3 and TRBJ2-1; unclear D gene. The receptor's source is a man between 18 and 35 years old who received the YFV17D yellow fever vaccine. CDR3 in amino acids: CASSQAGEQFF. As DNA, the CDR3 is TGCGCCAGCAGCCAAGCTGGCGAGCAGTTCTTC.